One sample yielded the 20 T cell receptor beta chains listed below, sequenced in a study of cytomegalovirus exposure and HLA in healthy donors. Researchers ran the PCR with 60 Vbeta and 13 Jbeta primers. Produced via immunoSEQ multiplex PCR; TCRdb's table is partial and in-frame only. Found here are about 190,000 clones, 75% to 80% of them singletons; the top ten hold less than 15%. The sample taken for sequencing was PBMCs. The receptors stem from a woman younger than 45 in good health and CMV-seropositive.

The rearrangement joins TRBV28 to TRBJ2-2; the D gene is possibly TRBD1 (6 bases). This CDR3 region has 14 residues. Germline loops: CDR1 MDHEN, CDR2 SYDVKM. V was trimmed by 8 bases and J by 1 base, leaving 11 bases between them. This CDR3 reads CASVWGQNTGELFF. The DNA for the CDR3 is TGTGCCAGCGTTTGGGGACAGAACACCGGGGAGCTGTTTTTT.

V and J are TRBV5-1 and TRBJ2-7; D might be TRBD2 (5 bases). Germline CDR1 is SGHRS and CDR2 is YFSETQ. The V end lost 0 bases, the J end lost 6 bases, and 10 bases lay between the germline ends. The length of the CDR3 is 13 residues. The CDR3 DNA follows: TGCGCCAGCAGCTTGGTGGGCGAGGGCGAGCAGTACTTC. Translating it yields CASSLVGEGEQYF.

The chain is built from TRBV7-3 and TRBJ2-2; 10 nucleotides align to TRBD2. Germline assignment: CDR1 SGHTA and CDR2 FQGTGA. Unmatched junction bases numbered 2, after V lost 4 bases and J lost 3 bases. This CDR3 is 15 amino acids long. In DNA, the CDR3 is TGTGCCAGCAGCTCCGGGACTAGCGACACCGGGGAGCTGTTTTTT. Amino acid sequence: CASSSGTSDTGELFF.

In the case of this clone: Other DNA sequences within the sample encode an identical CDR3. The chain carries TRBV6-1 and TRBJ2-5, with D perhaps TRBD2 (6 bases). The CDR3 runs 13 residues. Trimming removed 4 bases at V and 5 bases at J, with 11 bases between. Germline CDR1 MNHNS, CDR2 SASEGT. CDR3 nucleotides: TGTGCCAGCAGTGTTTGGGGGAGGGAGACCCAGTACTTC. It specifies CASSVWGRETQYF.

The rearrangement links TRBV6-4 to TRBJ2-6; perhaps TRBD2 as D (6 bases). Germline CDR1 MRHNA, CDR2 SNTAGT. V lost 8 bases to trimming and J lost 0 bases, with 17 bases between them. CDR3 length: 17 residues. The CDR3 DNA sequence: TGTGCCAGCTCTAAGGAGCTCGGGAGCTCTGGGGCCAACGTCCTGACTTTC. Its protein product is CASSKELGSSGANVLTF.

The chain is built from TRBV30 and TRBJ1-5; 8 positions match TRBD1. CDR3 length equals 14 residues. The V gene end was trimmed by 2 bases and the J gene end by 12 bases; junction bases not matched to a gene: 12. Germline V gene data show CDR1 as GTSNPN and CDR2 as SVGIG (reference sequence). DNA for the CDR3: TGTGCCTGGAGTCTGGGACAGGAATCAGCAGGCCAGCATTTT. The encoded protein is CAWSLGQESAGQHF.

The chain carries TRBV9 and TRBJ2-7, with TRBD1 as a possible D gene (6 bases). Deletions cut 3 bases from V and 2 bases from J, with 12 bases between. CDR3 length: 14 amino acids. Germline CDR1 reads SGDLS; CDR2 reads YYNGEE. In nucleotides, the CDR3 is TGTGCCAGCAGCGAGGGGGACACAGCCTACGAGCAGTACTTC. Amino acid sequence: CASSEGDTAYEQYF.

The rearrangement uses TRBV10-3 and TRBJ2-3, with 8 bases aligning to TRBD1. V trimming: 1 base; J trimming: 3 bases; junction bases outside the gene matches: 6. Germline-derived CDR1 and CDR2 are ENHRY and SYGVKD. This CDR3 is 16 amino acids long. The CDR3 nucleotides are TGTGCCATCAGTGAGTATGGACAGGGATCGACAGATACGCAGTATTTT. Translating gives CAISEYGQGSTDTQYF.

The chain couples TRBV6-6 to TRBJ1-2; 9 bases line up with TRBD1. The V gene's germline CDR1 is MNHNY and CDR2 SVGAGI (reference sequence). With V trimmed by 8 bases and J by 0 bases, 10 bases remained unmatched. The CDR3 extends over 16 amino acids. Here the CDR3 reads CASGKGQGVANYGYTF. For the CDR3, the DNA is TGTGCCAGCGGTAAGGGACAGGGCGTTGCTAACTATGGCTACACCTTC.

V gene TRBV6-1 combines with J gene TRBJ2-6; 7 positions match TRBD2. Unmatched junction bases numbered 8, after V lost 10 bases and J lost 2 bases. Germline V gives CDR1 MNHNS, CDR2 SASEGT. The CDR3 contains 15 residues. CDR3 protein: CATTREVPGANVLTF. In DNA, the CDR3 is TGTGCCACAACTCGGGAGGTTCCTGGGGCCAACGTCCTGACTTTC.

This rearrangement joins TRBV4-2 to TRBJ2-1; no reliable D call. Trimming cost V 1 base and J 7 bases, with 5 bases left between them. The germline V gene encodes CDR1 LGHNA and CDR2 YNFKEQ. The CDR3 has 12 residues. The CDR3 DNA is TGTGCCAGCAGCCAAGTACTGAATGAGCAGTTCTTC. This gives the protein CASSQVLNEQFF.

The chain couples TRBV9 to TRBJ2-1, with 13 bases that match TRBD2. V shed 4 bases, J shed 6 bases, and the junction held 7 bases outside the gene matches. Germline loops: CDR1 SGDLS, CDR2 YYNGEE. The CDR3 is made up of 16 amino acids. The CDR3 nucleotides are TGTGCCAGCAGCTACACACTAGCGGGGGGGCCCAATGAGCAGTTCTTC. Translation gives CASSYTLAGGPNEQFF.

The chain is built from TRBV19 and TRBJ2-3; 8 bases map to TRBD1. The CDR3 is made up of 16 amino acids. V lost 3 bases to trimming and J lost 3 bases; unmatched junction nucleotides: 8. CDR1 is LNHDA, CDR2 SQIVND, per germline (reference sequence). The CDR3, as DNA: TGTGCCAGTAGTATGCTGCCAGGGGGCTTGACAGATACGCAGTATTTT. It yields the protein CASSMLPGGLTDTQYF.

The chain combines TRBV25-1 with TRBJ2-3, with D possibly being TRBD2 (6 bases). With 0 bases removed from V and 4 bases from J, the gap between germline ends came to 8 bases. The CDR3 contains 14 residues. Germline V gene sequence: CDR1 MGHDK, CDR2 SYGVNS. The CDR3: CASSEYSGADTQYF. CDR3 sequence (DNA): TGTGCCAGCAGTGAATATAGCGGCGCAGATACGCAGTATTTT.

This rearrangement joins TRBV7-2 to TRBJ2-7, with a tentative D call TRBD2 (6 bases). The germline V gene encodes CDR1 SGHTA and CDR2 FQGNSA. V was pared by 5 bases and J by 3 bases, with 17 bases between. This CDR3 region has 15 residues. Here the CDR3 DNA reads TGTGCCAGCAGCGCCCGTGGCGGGGTTTTCTACGAGCAGTACTTC. As protein: CASSARGGVFYEQYF.

This rearrangement joins TRBV7-9 to TRBJ2-7; the match to TRBD1 covers 9 bases. With V trimmed by 5 bases and J by 5 bases, 4 bases remained unmatched. Germline CDR1 reads SEHNR; CDR2 reads FQNEAQ (reference sequence). This CDR3 has 13 amino acids. The CDR3 region has the DNA TGTGCCAGCAGCCCTGGACAGGGGCACGAGCAGTACTTC. Translating it yields CASSPGQGHEQYF.

The chain recombines TRBV28 with TRBJ2-7; perhaps TRBD1 as D (6 bases). The V end was cut by 1 base, the J end by 0 bases, with 10 bases between. Germline V CDR1 and CDR2: MDHEN, SYDVKM. The CDR3 has 15 amino acids. The CDR3 nucleotides are TGTGCCAGCAGTTTATTCCGACAGGCCTCCTACGAGCAGTACTTC. Its translation is CASSLFRQASYEQYF.

The chain recombines TRBV6-5 with TRBJ2-2, with a tentative D call TRBD2 (5 bases). The CDR3 is made up of 16 amino acids. Germline V lookup: CDR1 MNHEY, CDR2 SVGAGI. V lost 0 bases and J lost 0, with 8 bases in between. CDR3 nucleotide sequence: TGTGCCAGCAGTTACTCCGGGATTTCGAACACCGGGGAGCTGTTTTTT. Protein product: CASSYSGISNTGELFF.

The chain employs TRBV9 and TRBJ2-1, with 7 bases matching TRBD2. CDR3 size: 15 residues. The germline V gene has CDR1 SGDLS and CDR2 YYNGEE. V gave up 2 bases and J gave up 3 bases; unmatched junction bases: 5. CDR3 DNA sequence: TGTGCCAGCAGCGTCCAGGGAGGGCGCTACAATGAGCAGTTCTTC. This gives the protein CASSVQGGRYNEQFF.

A few counts support this clone. The chain uses TRBV10-3 and TRBJ2-7, with TRBD1 identical over 11 bases. From germline, CDR1 is ENHRY and CDR2 SYGVKD. The ends lost 6 bases at V and 5 bases at J; junction bases unmatched: 3. The CDR3 loop spans 13 amino acids. The DNA for the CDR3 is TGTGCCATCAGCGGACAGGGGGCGGACGAGCAGTACTTC. As protein: CAISGQGADEQYF.